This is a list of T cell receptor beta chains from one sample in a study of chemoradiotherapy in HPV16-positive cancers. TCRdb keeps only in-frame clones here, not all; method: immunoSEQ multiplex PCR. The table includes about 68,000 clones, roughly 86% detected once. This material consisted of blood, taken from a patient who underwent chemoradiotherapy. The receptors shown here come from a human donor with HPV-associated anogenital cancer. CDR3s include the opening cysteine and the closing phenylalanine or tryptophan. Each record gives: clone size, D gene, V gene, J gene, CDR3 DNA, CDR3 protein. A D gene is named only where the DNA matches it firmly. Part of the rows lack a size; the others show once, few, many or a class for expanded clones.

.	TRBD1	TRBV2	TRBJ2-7	TGTGCCAGCGGACAGGGGGCATCCTACGAGCAGTACTTC	CASGQGASYEQYF
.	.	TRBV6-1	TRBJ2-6	TGTGCCAGCATAAGGGCTGGGGCCAACGTCCTGACTTTC	CASIRAGANVLTF
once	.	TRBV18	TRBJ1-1	TGTGCCAGCTCACCCAAGTCGGACGGGAACACTGAAGCTTTCTTT	CASSPKSDGNTEAFF
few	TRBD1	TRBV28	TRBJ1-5	TGTGCCAGCAGTACCCCCGGACAGGGGCGGCAGCCCCAGCATTTT	CASSTPGQGRQPQHF
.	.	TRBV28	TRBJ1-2	TGTGCCAGCAGTCCCTCAGGGGAGGACTATGGCTACACCTTC	CASSPSGEDYGYTF
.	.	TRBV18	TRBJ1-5	TGTGCCAGCTCACCGGACGGGGTGAACCAGCCCCAGCATTTT	CASSPDGVNQPQHF
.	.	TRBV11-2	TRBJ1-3	TGTGCCAGCAGCCAATGGGGGCCTGGAAACACCATATATTTT	CASSQWGPGNTIYF
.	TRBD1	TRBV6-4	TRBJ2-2	TGTGCCAGCAGTCCAAGGGCTAGACAGGGGACCGGGGAGCTGTTTTTT	CASSPRARQGTGELFF
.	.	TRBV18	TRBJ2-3	TGTGCCAGCTCCGACAGACCTTTTATGGCGGCGGGCACAGATACGCAGTATTTT	CASSDRPFMAAGTDTQYF
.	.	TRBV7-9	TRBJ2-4	TGTGCCAGCAGCCCCACCAACGGGAACATTCAGTACTTC	CASSPTNGNIQYF
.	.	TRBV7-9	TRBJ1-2	TGTGCCAGCAGCTCATCGGGGGCGGGAGATCGGGTCTATGGCTACACCTTC	CASSSSGAGDRVYGYTF
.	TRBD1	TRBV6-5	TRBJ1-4	TGTGCCAGCAGTTCTTCCTGGACAGGCCTGAATGAAAAACTGTTTTTT	CASSSSWTGLNEKLFF
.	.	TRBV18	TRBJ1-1	TGTGCCAGCGCACTCGGGAACACTGAAGCTTTCTTT	CASALGNTEAFF
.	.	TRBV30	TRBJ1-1	TGTGCCTGGGGACAGATGAACACTGAAGCTTTCTTT	CAWGQMNTEAFF
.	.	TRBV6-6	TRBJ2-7	TGTGCCAGCAGCCTTGACATTTTCTACCGGTTTTTC	CASSLDIFYRFF
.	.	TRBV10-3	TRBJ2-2	TGTGCCATCAGTGGAGTCGTAGGACCCTTCGGGGGGGAGCTGTTTTTT	CAISGVVGPFGGELFF
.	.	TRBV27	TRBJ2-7	TGTGCCAGCAGTTCCTCTGGGGGCCCCTACGAGCAGTACTTC	CASSSSGGPYEQYF
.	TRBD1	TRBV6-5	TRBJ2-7	TGTGCCAGCAGTTACTCGATACAGGGGTTTTACGAGCAGTACTTC	CASSYSIQGFYEQYF
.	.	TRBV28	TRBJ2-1	TGTGCCAGCAGCCATATCCGGGTCAGGGGTAATGAGCAGTTCTTC	CASSHIRVRGNEQFF
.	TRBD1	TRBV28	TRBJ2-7	TGTGCCAGCAGTCTAACCACCGGGACAGGGATTTTGCAGTACTTC	CASSLTTGTGILQYF
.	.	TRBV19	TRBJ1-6	TGTGCCAGTAAGAGGGCAGGCCTTGCGCCCCTCCACTTT	CASKRAGLAPLHF
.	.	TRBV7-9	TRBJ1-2	TGTGCCAGCAGCTTAGAGACTGCTAACTATGGCTACACCTTC	CASSLETANYGYTF
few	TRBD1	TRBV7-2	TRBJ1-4	TGTGCCAGCAGCCCCAGGGGGGGTGATGAAAAACTGTTTTTT	CASSPRGGDEKLFF
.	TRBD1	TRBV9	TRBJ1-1	TGTGCCAGCAGCGTGGGACAGACGAACACTGAAGCTTTCTTT	CASSVGQTNTEAFF
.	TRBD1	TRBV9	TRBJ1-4	TGTGCCAGCAGTTCAGTCAGGGGGCCTGGAGAAAAACTGTTTTTT	CASSSVRGPGEKLFF
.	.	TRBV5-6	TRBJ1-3	TGTGCCAGCAGAAGGGACGGTGGAAACACCATATATTTT	CASRRDGGNTIYF
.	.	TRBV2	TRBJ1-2	TGTGCCAGCAGTGAACAGGGAGTTAACTATGGCTACACCTTC	CASSEQGVNYGYTF
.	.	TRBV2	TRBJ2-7	TGTGCCAGCAGTGAACGGCTCGCTGTGACCTGGAATGTTGTAGAGCAGTACTTC	CASSERLAVTWNVVEQYF
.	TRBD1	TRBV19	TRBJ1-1	TGTGCCAGTAGTTCAAGCCAGGGGGTACCTCAGAACACTGAAGCTTTCTTT	CASSSSQGVPQNTEAFF
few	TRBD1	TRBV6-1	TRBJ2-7	TGTGCCAGCAGAAAACCAGGGGGTGACTCCTACGAGCAGTACTTC	CASRKPGGDSYEQYF
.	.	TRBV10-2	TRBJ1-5	TGCGCCAGCAGTGCAAGCGCCCGAAATCAGCCCCAGCATTTT	CASSASARNQPQHF
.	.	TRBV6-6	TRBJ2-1	TGTGCCAGCACAGACACGGGGGGCGAATCGAATGAGCAGTTCTTC	CASTDTGGESNEQFF